This T cell receptor beta chain was found in a study of CD8 T cells in cerebrospinal fluid in Alzheimer's disease. Findings of the study overall: EBV-specific clones were neither the most expanded nor enriched in Alzheimer's patients. EBV-specific TCRs in cerebrospinal fluid reportedly do not establish a causal EBV–Alzheimer's link. Compared with controls, mild cognitive impairment or Alzheimer's disease patients showed higher maximum CSF clone percentages.

This clonotype is medium-sized by frequency. Its antigen is still unknown. Germline V lookup: CDR1 SGHDN, CDR2 FVKESK. This CDR3 has 14 amino acids. A live/dead marker was used to sort live CSF cells for droplet sequencing. One entry per CDR3 protein, without DNA, is what TCRdb gives after re-calling the 10x single-cell sequencing reads. Recorded here are approximately 690 distinct CDR3 sequences; the top ten clones represent around 19%. The chain combines TRBV14 with TRBJ1-1. Source material: cerebrospinal fluid. The receptor was isolated from a human donor in good health. CDR3 sequence reads: CASSQVAYRTEAFF.